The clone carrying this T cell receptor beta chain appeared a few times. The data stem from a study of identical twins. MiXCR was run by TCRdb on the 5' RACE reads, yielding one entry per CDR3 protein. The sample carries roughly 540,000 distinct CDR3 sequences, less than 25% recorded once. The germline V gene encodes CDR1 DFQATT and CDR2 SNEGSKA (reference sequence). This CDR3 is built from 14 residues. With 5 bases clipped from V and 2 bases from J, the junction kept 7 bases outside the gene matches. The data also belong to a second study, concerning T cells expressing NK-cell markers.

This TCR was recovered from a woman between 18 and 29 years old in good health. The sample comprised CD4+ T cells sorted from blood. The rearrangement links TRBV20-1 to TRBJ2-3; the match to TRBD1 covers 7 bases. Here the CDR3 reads CSAWDSTSTDTQYF. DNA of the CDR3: TGCAGTGCTTGGGACAGTACCTCCACAGATACGCAGTATTTT.